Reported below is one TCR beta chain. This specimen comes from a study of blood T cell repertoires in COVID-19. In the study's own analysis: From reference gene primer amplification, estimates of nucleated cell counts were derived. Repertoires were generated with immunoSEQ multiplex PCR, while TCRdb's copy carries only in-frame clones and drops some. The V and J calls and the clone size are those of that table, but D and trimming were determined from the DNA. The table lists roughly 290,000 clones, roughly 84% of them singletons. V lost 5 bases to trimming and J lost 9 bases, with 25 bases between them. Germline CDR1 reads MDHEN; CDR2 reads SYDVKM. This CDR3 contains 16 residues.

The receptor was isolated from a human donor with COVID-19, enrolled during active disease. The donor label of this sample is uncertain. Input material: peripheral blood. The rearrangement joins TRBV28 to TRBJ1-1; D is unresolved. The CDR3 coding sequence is TGTGCCAGCAGTAGCACCTTCACAGTCGCGGGCGATAAAGCTTTCTTT. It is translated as CASSSTFTVAGDKAFF.